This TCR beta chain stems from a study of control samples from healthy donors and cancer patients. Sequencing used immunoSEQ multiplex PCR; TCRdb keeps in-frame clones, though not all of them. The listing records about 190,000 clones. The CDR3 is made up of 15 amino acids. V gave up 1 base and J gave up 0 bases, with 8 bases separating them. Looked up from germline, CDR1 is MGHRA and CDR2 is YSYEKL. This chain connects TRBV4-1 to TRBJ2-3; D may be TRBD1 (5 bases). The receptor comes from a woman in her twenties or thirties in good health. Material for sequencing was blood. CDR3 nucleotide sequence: TGCGCCAGCAGCCAAGTAAAGGGGAGCACAGATACGCAGTATTTT. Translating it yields CASSQVKGSTDTQYF.